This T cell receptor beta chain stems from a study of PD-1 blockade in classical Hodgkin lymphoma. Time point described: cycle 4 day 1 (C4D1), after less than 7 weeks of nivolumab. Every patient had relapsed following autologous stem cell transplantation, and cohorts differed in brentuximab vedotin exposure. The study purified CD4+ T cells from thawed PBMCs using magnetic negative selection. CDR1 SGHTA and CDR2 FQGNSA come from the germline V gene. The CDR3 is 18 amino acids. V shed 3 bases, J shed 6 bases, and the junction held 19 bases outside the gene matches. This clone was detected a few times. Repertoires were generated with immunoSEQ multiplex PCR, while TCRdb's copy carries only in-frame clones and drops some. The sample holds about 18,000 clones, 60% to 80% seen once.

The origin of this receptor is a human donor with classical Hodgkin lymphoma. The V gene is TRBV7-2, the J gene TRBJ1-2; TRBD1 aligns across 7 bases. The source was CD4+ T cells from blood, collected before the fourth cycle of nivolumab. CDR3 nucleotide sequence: TGTGCCAGCAGCTTGAGCGGAACCCTTCGACAGGGTAGAAATGGCTACACCTTC. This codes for CASSLSGTLRQGRNGYTF. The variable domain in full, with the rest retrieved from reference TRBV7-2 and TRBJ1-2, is GAGVSQSPSNKVTEKGKDVELRCDPISGHTALYWYRQSLGQGLEFLIYFQGNSAPDKSGLPSDRFSAERTGGSVSTLTIQRTQQEDSAVYLCASSLSGTLRQGRNGYTFGSGTRLTVV.